This TCR beta chain was profiled in a study of T cells in women clearing cervical HPV infection. immunoSEQ multiplex PCR used an average of 1200 ng genomic DNA. The assay was immunoSEQ multiplex PCR, and TCRdb's table has in-frame clones only and misses some. Its clone listing holds over 9,500 clones. Study results and limitations: Combining TCR richness with V gene abundances gave roughly 0.84 AUC.

This CDR3 spans 16 amino acids. Germline V gene sequence: CDR1 SSHAT, CDR2 FNYEAQ (reference sequence). A remark on this clone: No antigen is known for it. Read sequence stops 3 residues before the CDR3 end, and the germline J gene provides the missing end.

The chain joins TRBV7-7 to TRBJ2-3, with TRBD2 matching over 9 bases. Source material: blood buffy coat. This clonotype was obtained from a woman between 18 and 75 years old with a cervical HPV16 infection that either progressed to CIN3+ or cleared (not recorded which). CDR3 DNA (partial): TGTGCCAGCAGCTTAGGAAATAGCGGGGGTAAAGAGACG. Protein product: CASSLGNSGGKET. The CDR3 reads in full as CASSLGNSGGKETQYF. Combining the CDR3 with reference TRBV7-7 and TRBJ2-3 gives the whole variable domain GAGVSQSPRYKVTKRGQDVTLRCDPISSHATLYWYQQALGQGPEFLTYFNYEAQPDKSGLPSDRFSAERPEGSISTLTIQRTEQRDSAMYRCASSLGNSGGKETQYFGPGTRLTVL.